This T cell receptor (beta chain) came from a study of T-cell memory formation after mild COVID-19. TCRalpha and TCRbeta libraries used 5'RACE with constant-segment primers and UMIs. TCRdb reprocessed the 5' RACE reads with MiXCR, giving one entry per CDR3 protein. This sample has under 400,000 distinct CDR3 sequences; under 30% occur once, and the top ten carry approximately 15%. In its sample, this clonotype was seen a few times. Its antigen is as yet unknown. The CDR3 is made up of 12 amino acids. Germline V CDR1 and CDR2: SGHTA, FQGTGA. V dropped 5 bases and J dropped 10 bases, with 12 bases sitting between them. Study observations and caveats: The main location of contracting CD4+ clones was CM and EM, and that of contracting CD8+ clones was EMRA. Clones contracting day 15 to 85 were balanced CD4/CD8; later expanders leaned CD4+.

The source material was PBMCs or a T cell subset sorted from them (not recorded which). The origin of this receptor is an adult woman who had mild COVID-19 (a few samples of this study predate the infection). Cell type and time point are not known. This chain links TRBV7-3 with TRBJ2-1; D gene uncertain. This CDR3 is CASSATLGEQFF. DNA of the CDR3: TGTGCCAGCAGCGCCACCCTGGGCGAGCAGTTCTTC.